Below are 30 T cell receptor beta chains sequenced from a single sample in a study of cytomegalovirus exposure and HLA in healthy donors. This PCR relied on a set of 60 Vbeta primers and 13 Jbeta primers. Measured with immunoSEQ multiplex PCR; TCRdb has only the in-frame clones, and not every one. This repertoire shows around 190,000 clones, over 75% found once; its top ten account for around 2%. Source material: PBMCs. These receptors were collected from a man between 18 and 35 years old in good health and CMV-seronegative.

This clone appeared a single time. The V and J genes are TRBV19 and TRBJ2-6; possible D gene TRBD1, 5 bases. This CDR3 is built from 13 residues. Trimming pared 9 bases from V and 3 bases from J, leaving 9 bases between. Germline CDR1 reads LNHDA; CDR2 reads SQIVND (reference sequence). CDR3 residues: CASTQGGANVLTF. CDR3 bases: TGTGCCAGCACTCAGGGTGGGGCCAACGTCCTGACTTTC.

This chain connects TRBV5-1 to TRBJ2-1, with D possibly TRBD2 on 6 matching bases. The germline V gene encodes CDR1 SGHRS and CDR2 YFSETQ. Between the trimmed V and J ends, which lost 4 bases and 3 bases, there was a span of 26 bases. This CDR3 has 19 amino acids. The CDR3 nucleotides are TGCGCCAGCAGCCCCCGGGACCAAGGGTCTCGGGGGATCTACAATGAGCAGTTCTTC. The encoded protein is CASSPRDQGSRGIYNEQFF.

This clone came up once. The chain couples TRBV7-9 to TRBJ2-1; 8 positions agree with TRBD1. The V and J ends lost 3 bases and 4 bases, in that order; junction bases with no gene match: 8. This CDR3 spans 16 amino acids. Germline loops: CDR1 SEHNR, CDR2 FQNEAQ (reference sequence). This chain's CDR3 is CASSFDGTGVYNEQFF. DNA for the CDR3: TGTGCCAGCAGCTTTGACGGGACAGGAGTATACAATGAGCAGTTCTTC.

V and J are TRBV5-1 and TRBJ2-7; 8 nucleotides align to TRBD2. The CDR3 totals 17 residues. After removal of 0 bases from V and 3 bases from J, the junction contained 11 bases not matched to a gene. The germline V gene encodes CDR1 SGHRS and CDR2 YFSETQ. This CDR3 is CASSLVTGTSRVYEQYF. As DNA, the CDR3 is TGCGCCAGCAGCTTGGTCACCGGGACTAGTAGAGTCTACGAGCAGTACTTC. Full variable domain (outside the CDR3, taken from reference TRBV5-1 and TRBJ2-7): KAGVTQTPRYLIKTRGQQVTLSCSPISGHRSVSWYQQTPGQGLQFLFEYFSETQRNKGNFPGRFSGRQFSNSRSEMNVSTLELGDSALYLCASSLVTGTSRVYEQYFGPGTRLTVT.

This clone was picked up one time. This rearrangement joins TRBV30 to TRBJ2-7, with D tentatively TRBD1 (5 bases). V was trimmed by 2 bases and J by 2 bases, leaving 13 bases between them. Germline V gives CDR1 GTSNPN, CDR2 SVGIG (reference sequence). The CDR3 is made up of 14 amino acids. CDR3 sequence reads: CAWSFTGLPYEQYF. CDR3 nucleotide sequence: TGTGCCTGGAGTTTCACAGGTCTCCCCTACGAGCAGTACTTC.

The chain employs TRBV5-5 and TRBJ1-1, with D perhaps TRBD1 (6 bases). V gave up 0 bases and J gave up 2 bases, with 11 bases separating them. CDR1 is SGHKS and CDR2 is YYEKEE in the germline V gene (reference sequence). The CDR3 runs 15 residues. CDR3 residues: CASSLDSGANTEAFF. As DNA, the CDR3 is TGTGCCAGCAGCTTGGATTCAGGGGCTAACACTGAAGCTTTCTTT.

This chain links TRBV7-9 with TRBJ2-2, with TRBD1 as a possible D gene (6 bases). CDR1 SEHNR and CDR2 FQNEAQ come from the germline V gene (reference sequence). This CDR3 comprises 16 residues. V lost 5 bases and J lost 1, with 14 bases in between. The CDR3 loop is CASSTPQGVNTGELFF. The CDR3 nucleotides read TGTGCCAGCAGCACCCCACAGGGAGTGAACACCGGGGAGCTGTTTTTT.

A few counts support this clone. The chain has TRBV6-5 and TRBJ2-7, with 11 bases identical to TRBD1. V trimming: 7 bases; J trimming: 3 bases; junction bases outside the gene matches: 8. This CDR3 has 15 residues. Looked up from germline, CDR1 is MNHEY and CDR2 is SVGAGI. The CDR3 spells CASTYSGTGGYEQYF. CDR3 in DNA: TGTGCCAGCACGTACTCCGGGACAGGGGGCTACGAGCAGTACTTC.

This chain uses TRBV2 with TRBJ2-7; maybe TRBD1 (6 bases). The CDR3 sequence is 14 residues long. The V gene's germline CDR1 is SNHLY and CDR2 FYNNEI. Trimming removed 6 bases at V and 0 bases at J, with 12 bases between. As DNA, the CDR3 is TGTGCCAGCAGCGACCGGGACACCTCCTACGAGCAGTACTTC. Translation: CASSDRDTSYEQYF.

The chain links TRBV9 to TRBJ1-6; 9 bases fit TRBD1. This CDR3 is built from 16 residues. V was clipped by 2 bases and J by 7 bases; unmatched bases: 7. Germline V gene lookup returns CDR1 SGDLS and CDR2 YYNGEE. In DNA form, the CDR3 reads TGTGCCAGCAGCGTTGGACCGGGACAGGGCAATTCACCCCTCCACTTT. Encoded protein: CASSVGPGQGNSPLHF. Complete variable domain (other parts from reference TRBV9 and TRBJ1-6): DSGVTQTPKHLITATGQRVTLRCSPRSGDLSVYWYQQSLDQGLQFLIQYYNGEERAKGNILERFSAQQFPDLHSELNLSSLELGDSALYFCASSVGPGQGNSPLHFGNGTRLTVT.

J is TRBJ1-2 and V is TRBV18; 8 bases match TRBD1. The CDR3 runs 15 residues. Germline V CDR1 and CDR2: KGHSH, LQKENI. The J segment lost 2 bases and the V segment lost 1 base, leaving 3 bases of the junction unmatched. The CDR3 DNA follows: TGTGCCAGCTCACCACTGGACAGGGCCAACTATGGCTACACCTTC. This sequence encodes CASSPLDRANYGYTF.

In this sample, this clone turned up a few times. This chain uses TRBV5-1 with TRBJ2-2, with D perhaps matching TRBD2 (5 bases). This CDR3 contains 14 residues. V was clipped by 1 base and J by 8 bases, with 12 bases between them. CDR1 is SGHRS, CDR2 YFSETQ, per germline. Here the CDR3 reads CASSLRRTDGELFF. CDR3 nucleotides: TGCGCCAGCAGCTTGCGGAGGACTGATGGGGAGCTGTTTTTT.

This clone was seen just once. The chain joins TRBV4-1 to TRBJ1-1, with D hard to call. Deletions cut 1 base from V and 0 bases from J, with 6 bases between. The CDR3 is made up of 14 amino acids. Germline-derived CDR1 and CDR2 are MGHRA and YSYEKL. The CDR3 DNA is TGCGCCAGCAGCCAAGTCCTTATGAACACTGAAGCTTTCTTT. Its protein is CASSQVLMNTEAFF.

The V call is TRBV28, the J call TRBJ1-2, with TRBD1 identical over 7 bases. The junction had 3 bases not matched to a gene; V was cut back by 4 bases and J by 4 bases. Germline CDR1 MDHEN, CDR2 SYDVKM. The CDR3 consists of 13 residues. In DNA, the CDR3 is TGTGCCAGCAGTTACAGGGGACTCTATGGCTACACCTTC. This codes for CASSYRGLYGYTF.

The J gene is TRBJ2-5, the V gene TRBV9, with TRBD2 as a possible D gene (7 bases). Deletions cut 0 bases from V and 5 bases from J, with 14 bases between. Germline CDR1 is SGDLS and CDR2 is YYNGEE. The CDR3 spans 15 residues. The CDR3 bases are TGTGCCAGCAGCGTAGCTGGCGGGGGCGGGGAGACCCAGTACTTC. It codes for CASSVAGGGGETQYF.

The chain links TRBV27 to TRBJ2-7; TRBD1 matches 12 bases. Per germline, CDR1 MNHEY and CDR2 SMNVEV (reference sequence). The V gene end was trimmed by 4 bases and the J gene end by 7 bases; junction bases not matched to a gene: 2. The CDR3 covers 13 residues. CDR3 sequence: CASSWDRGREQYF. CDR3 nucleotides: TGTGCCAGCAGTTGGGACAGGGGGCGTGAGCAGTACTTC.

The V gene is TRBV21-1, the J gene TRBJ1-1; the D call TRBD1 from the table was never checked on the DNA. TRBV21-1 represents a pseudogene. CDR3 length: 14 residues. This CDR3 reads CASSARTGDLGAFF. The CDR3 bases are TGTGCCAGCAGCGCCCGGACAGGGGATCTCGGAGCTTTCTTT.

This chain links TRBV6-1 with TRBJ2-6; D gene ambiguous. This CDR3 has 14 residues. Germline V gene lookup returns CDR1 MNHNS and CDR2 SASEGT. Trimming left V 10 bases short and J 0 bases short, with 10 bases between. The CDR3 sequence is CAIQLSSGANVLTF. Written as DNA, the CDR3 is TGTGCCATTCAATTGAGCTCTGGGGCCAACGTCCTGACTTTC.

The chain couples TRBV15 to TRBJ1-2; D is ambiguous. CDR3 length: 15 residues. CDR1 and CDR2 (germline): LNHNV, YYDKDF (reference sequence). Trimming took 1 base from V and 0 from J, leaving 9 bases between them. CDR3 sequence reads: CATSRVSRANYGYTF. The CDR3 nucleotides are TGTGCCACCAGCAGAGTTAGCAGAGCTAACTATGGCTACACCTTC.

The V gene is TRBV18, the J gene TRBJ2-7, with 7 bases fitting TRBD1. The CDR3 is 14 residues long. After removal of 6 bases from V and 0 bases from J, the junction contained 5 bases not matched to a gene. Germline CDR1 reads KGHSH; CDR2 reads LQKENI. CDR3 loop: CASSAQGTSYEQYF. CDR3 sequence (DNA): TGTGCCAGCTCCGCACAGGGGACCTCCTACGAGCAGTACTTC.

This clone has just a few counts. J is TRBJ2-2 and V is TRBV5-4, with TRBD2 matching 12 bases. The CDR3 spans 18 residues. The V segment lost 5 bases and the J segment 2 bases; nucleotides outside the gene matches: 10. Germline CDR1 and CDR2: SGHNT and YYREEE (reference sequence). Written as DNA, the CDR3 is TGTGCCAGCAGGAAAGGGGGAGGACTAGCGGGAAACACCGGGGAGCTGTTTTTT. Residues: CASRKGGGLAGNTGELFF.

This CDR3 is CASSLEGATSGRAVSYNEQFF. The CDR3 DNA reads as TGTGCCAGCAGCTTAGAGGGGGCTACTAGCGGGAGGGCCGTCTCCTACAATGAGCAGTTCTTC. This chain links TRBV7-6 with TRBJ2-1, with 13 bases lining up with TRBD2. Looked up from germline, CDR1 is SGHVS and CDR2 is FNYEAQ. V lost 1 base, J lost 0 bases, and 12 bases stayed unmatched. The CDR3 consists of 21 residues.

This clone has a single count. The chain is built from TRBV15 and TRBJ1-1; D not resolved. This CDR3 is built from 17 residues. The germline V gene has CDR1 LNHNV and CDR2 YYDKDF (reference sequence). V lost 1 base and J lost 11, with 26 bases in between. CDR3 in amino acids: CATSRAGQTPGEKRAFF. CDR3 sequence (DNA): TGTGCCACCAGCAGAGCTGGGCAGACACCAGGAGAAAAGCGGGCTTTCTTT.

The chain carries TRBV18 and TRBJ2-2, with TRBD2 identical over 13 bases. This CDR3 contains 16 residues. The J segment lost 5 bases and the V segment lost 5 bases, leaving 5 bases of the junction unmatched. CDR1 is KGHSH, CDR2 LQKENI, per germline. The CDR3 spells CASSSTTSGGTGELFF. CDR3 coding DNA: TGTGCCAGCTCATCTACGACTAGCGGGGGGACCGGGGAGCTGTTTTTT.

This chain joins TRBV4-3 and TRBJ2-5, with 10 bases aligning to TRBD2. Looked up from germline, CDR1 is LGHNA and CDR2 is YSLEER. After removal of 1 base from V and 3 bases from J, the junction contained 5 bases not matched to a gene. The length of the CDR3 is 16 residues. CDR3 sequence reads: CASSQGRTSGKETQYF. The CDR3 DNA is TGCGCCAGCAGCCAAGGACGGACTAGCGGAAAAGAGACCCAGTACTTC.

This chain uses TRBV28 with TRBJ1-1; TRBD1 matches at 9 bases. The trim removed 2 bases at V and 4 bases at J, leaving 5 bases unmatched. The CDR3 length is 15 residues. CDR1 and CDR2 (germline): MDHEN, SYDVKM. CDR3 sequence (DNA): TGTGCCAGCAGTTTAGCCGGGACAGGGATCACTGAAGCTTTCTTT. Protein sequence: CASSLAGTGITEAFF.

Written as DNA, the CDR3 is TGTGCCAGCAGTGAAAGGGGGGGTAGAGATCTGTATAATTCACCCCTCCACTTT. Protein sequence: CASSERGGRDLYNSPLHF. V is TRBV2 and J is TRBJ1-6, with a weak D call TRBD1 (6 bases). Looked up from germline, CDR1 is SNHLY and CDR2 is FYNNEI. The CDR3 contains 18 residues. Trimming left V 2 bases short and J 4 bases short, with 18 bases between.

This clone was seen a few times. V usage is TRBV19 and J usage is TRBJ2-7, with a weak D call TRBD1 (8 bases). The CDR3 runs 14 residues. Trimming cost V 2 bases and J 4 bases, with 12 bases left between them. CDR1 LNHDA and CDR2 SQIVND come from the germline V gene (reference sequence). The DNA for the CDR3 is TGTGCCAGTAGTATACAACAGGGGGGGTACGAGCAGTACTTC. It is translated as CASSIQQGGYEQYF.

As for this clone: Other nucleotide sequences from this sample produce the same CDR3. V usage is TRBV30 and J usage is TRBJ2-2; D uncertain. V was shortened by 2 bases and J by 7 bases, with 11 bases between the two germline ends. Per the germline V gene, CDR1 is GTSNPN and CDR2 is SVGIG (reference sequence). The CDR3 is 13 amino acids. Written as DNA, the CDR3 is TGTGCCTGGAGTCCACGGCCGGGCGGGGAGCTGTTTTTT. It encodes CAWSPRPGGELFF.

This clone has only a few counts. The CDR3 reads CAWRKGFGQLAKNIQYF. CDR3 nucleotides: TGTGCCTGGAGAAAGGGTTTCGGACAGCTAGCCAAAAACATTCAGTACTTC. The chain joins TRBV30 to TRBJ2-4, with D possibly TRBD1 on 6 matching bases. Germline CDR1 GTSNPN, CDR2 SVGIG (reference sequence). The CDR3 runs 17 residues. Trimming left V 3 bases short and J 0 bases short, with 18 bases between.